Each of the 16 T cell receptor beta chains below was sequenced from the same sample in a study of shared clonotypes between healthy human individuals. Here immunoSEQ multiplex PCR was the method, and the copy in TCRdb shows in-frame clones only, minus some. The table lists about 2.4 million clones, 80% to 95% of them singletons. Material for sequencing was naive CD4+ T cells from PBMCs. Subset defined: CD45RA+ positively selected. These receptors all stem from a man aged 18 to 29 in good health. Some clones in this sample may be carry-over from other donors' samples.

The V and J genes are TRBV6-4 and TRBJ1-4; D is perhaps TRBD1 (6 bases). The germline CDR1 and CDR2 sequences are MRHNA and SNTAGT. The CDR3 sequence is 14 residues long. Trimming took 5 bases from V and 7 from J, leaving 14 bases between them. CDR3 bases: TGTGCCAGCAGTCTCGAGGGGGGTGGTGAAAAACTGTTTTTT. Protein sequence: CASSLEGGGEKLFF.

Here the CDR3 DNA reads TGCGCCAGCAGCTTGGAGGGCGGGGGCCGCTACGAGCAGTACTTC. Translated: CASSLEGGGRYEQYF. V usage is TRBV5-1 and J usage is TRBJ2-7, with a weak D call TRBD2 (7 bases). The germline V gene has CDR1 SGHRS and CDR2 YFSETQ. CDR3 length: 15 amino acids. V lost 0 bases to trimming and J lost 3 bases, with 13 bases between them.

The chain links TRBV5-1 to TRBJ2-7; D call uncertain. Germline CDR1 SGHRS, CDR2 YFSETQ. The CDR3 length is 15 residues. The V end was cut by 6 bases, the J end by 0 bases, with 16 bases between. The DNA for the CDR3 is TGCGCCAGCAACCAAGACCCATCGAGCTCCTACGAGCAGTACTTC. This codes for CASNQDPSSSYEQYF.

This clone was found once. The chain joins TRBV7-3 to TRBJ2-7; 11 bases match TRBD2. V was clipped by 3 bases and J by 1 base; unmatched bases: 17. In germline, CDR1 is SGHTA, CDR2 FQGTGA. The CDR3 runs to 20 residues. The CDR3 loop reads CASSFWGTSGTWAGSYEQYF. CDR3 bases: TGTGCCAGCAGCTTCTGGGGGACTAGCGGAACCTGGGCGGGATCCTACGAGCAGTACTTC.

The genes are TRBV28 and TRBJ1-2; D unclear. CDR3 length: 12 residues. Trimming stripped 5 bases from V and 8 bases from J, with 12 bases between. Germline values: CDR1 MDHEN, CDR2 SYDVKM. CDR3: CASSSSFGGYTF. Here the CDR3 DNA reads TGTGCCAGCAGTAGTTCCTTCGGAGGCTACACCTTC.

The gene calls are TRBV9 and TRBJ2-2, with D possibly TRBD2 on 6 matching bases. V was cut by 0 bases and J by 6 bases, with 18 bases left in between. CDR3 length: 17 amino acids. Germline CDR1 SGDLS, CDR2 YYNGEE. The CDR3 nucleotides read TGTGCCAGCAGCGTAGCGGGCGGGAATATCTCCCCCGGGGAGCTGTTTTTT. It specifies CASSVAGGNISPGELFF.

This chain joins TRBV30 and TRBJ1-4; a weak D match, TRBD1 (5 bases). The CDR3 has 14 residues. Germline-derived CDR1 and CDR2 are GTSNPN and SVGIG (reference sequence). V was cut by 1 base and J by 4 bases, with 10 bases left in between. The CDR3 coding sequence is TGTGCCTGGAGTGAACGACAGATTAATGAAAAACTGTTTTTT. Translation: CAWSERQINEKLFF.

About this clone itself: This same CDR3 is encoded by further DNA sequences in the sample. The chain couples TRBV7-2 to TRBJ2-5, with D uncertain. The CDR3 extends over 13 amino acids. Trimming pared 5 bases from V and 4 bases from J, leaving 11 bases between. In germline, CDR1 is SGHTA, CDR2 FQGNSA. The CDR3 sequence: CASSPRRVETQYF. DNA for the CDR3: TGTGCCAGCAGCCCACGAAGGGTAGAGACCCAGTACTTC.

The table lists this clone with a count of one. V and J are TRBV29-1 and TRBJ2-1; 9 bases are a match to TRBD1. The CDR3 extends over 14 amino acids. CDR1 SQVTM and CDR2 ANQGSEA come from the germline V gene. V trimming: 3 bases; J trimming: 2 bases; junction bases outside the gene matches: 2. In DNA, the CDR3 is TGCAGCGTTGACCGGGACAGGGCCTACAATGAGCAGTTCTTC. It is translated as CSVDRDRAYNEQFF.

In DNA form, the CDR3 reads TGCAGCGTTGTCAGGGGGGCGGCTGAAGCTTTCTTT. The encoded protein is CSVVRGAAEAFF. The V and J genes are TRBV29-1 and TRBJ1-1; TRBD1 matches 7 bases. The ends lost 4 bases at V and 6 bases at J; junction bases unmatched: 5. Germline CDR1 reads SQVTM; CDR2 reads ANQGSEA. The CDR3 consists of 12 residues.

A note on this clone: Other DNA sequences in this specimen translate into the identical CDR3. The chain links TRBV28 to TRBJ1-3; D is unresolved. Trimming took 2 bases from V and 0 from J, leaving 8 bases between them. This CDR3 is 15 amino acids long. Germline V gene sequence: CDR1 MDHEN, CDR2 SYDVKM. CDR3 loop: CASSLIPSSGNTIYF. The CDR3 DNA is TGTGCCAGCAGTTTAATACCCTCCTCTGGAAACACCATATATTTT.

The DNA for the CDR3 is TGTGCCAGCAGCACTATAGCGGGACCCTACAATGAGCAGTTCTTC. Encoded protein: CASSTIAGPYNEQFF. The chain has TRBV7-3 and TRBJ2-1; TRBD2 agrees at 8 bases. The CDR3 sequence is 15 residues long. The germline V gene encodes CDR1 SGHTA and CDR2 FQGTGA. Germline trimming cut 5 bases from V and 2 bases from J; bases unmatched to any gene: 5.

The chain employs TRBV4-2 and TRBJ2-6; D is ambiguous. Germline V gene lookup returns CDR1 LGHNA and CDR2 YNFKEQ. CDR3 length: 15 residues. Trimming took off 1 base at V and 0 bases at J, with 4 bases between the two ends. Here the CDR3 DNA reads TGTGCCAGCAGCCAAGGGTTCTCTGGGGCCAACGTCCTGACTTTC. Protein: CASSQGFSGANVLTF.

The rearrangement joins TRBV30 to TRBJ1-6, with a possible D match to TRBD1 (5 bases). Germline V CDR1 and CDR2: GTSNPN, SVGIG (reference sequence). This CDR3 spans 14 amino acids. V lost 4 bases and J lost 7, with 14 bases in between. DNA of the CDR3: TGTGCCTGGACTGGGACCGGTCAAAATTCACCCCTCCACTTT. This translates into CAWTGTGQNSPLHF.

The V and J genes are TRBV6-5 and TRBJ2-3; 8 nucleotides match TRBD2. The germline V gene encodes CDR1 MNHEY and CDR2 SVGAGI. V shed 8 bases, J shed 5 bases, and the junction held 12 bases outside the gene matches. This CDR3 is 15 amino acids long. CDR3 region: CASRAGTRGGDTQYF. In DNA, the CDR3 is TGTGCCAGCCGGGCCGGGACTAGAGGTGGAGATACGCAGTATTTT.

The chain carries TRBV28 and TRBJ2-7; D remains unclear. The germline V and J ends were trimmed by 6 bases and 5 bases, with 17 bases remaining between them. Germline-derived CDR1 and CDR2 are MDHEN and SYDVKM. The CDR3 has 14 amino acids. In nucleotides, the CDR3 is TGTGCCAGCAGCGTTCCCCCCATTAAAAACGAGCAGTACTTC. As protein: CASSVPPIKNEQYF.